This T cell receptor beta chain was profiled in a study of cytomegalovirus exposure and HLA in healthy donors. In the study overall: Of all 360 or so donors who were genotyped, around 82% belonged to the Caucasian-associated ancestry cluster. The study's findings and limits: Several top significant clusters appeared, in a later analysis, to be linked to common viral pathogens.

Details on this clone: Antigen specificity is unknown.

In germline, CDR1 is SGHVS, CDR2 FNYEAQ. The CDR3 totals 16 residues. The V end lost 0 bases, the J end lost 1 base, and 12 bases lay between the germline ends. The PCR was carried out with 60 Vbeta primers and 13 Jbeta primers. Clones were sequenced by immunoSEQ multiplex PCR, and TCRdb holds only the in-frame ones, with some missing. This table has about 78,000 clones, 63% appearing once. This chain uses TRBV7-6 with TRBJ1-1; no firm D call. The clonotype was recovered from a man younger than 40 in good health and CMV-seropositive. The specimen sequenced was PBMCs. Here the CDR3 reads CASSLAMAPGNTEAFF. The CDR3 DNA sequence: TGTGCCAGCAGCTTAGCGATGGCCCCGGGGAACACTGAAGCTTTCTTT.